A single sample gave rise to the 15 T cell receptor beta chains below, sequenced in a study of early T cells in non-severe SARS-CoV-2 infection. TCRdb analysed the 5' RACE reads with MiXCR anew, one entry per CDR3 protein. Of fewer than 120,000 distinct CDR3 sequences listed, roughly 12% are singletons. The sequencing here drew on whole blood, taken at baseline. The receptors here all came from an adult who was a healthcare worker with PCR-confirmed SARS-CoV-2 infection or an uninfected control (not recorded which).

The sample holds a few counts of this clonotype. V usage is TRBV28 and J usage is TRBJ2-1; 7 bases are a match to TRBD2. Unmatched junction bases numbered 4, after V lost 3 bases and J lost 2 bases. The CDR3 loop spans 15 amino acids. Germline values: CDR1 MDHEN, CDR2 SYDVKM. Written as DNA, the CDR3 is TGTGCCAGCAGTTTGGCTAGCGGTACCTACAATGAGCAGTTCTTC. This encodes CASSLASGTYNEQFF.

This clonotype was seen ten or more times. The gene calls are TRBV27 and TRBJ1-2; TRBD1 aligns across 7 bases. The J segment lost 1 base and the V segment lost 1 base, leaving 3 bases of the junction unmatched. This CDR3 has 15 amino acids. Germline loops: CDR1 MNHEY, CDR2 SMNVEV (reference sequence). CDR3 sequence (DNA): TGTGCCAGCAGTTTATACAGGGGCGATAACTATGGCTACACCTTC. It specifies CASSLYRGDNYGYTF.

This clonotype was detected ten times or more. The chain has TRBV6-1 and TRBJ2-1, with D perhaps TRBD2 (6 bases). Germline V CDR1 and CDR2: MNHNS, SASEGT. Trimming shortened V by 10 bases and J by 0 bases, and 19 bases separated the two germline ends. The CDR3 runs to 16 residues. The CDR3 here is CAITTRGDLSYNEQFF. The CDR3 DNA is TGTGCCATCACGACTAGAGGGGACCTCTCCTACAATGAGCAGTTCTTC.

This chain uses TRBV29-1 with TRBJ2-7; 11 bases match TRBD1. The CDR3 covers 12 residues. V trimming: 5 bases; J trimming: 5 bases; junction bases outside the gene matches: 2. From germline, CDR1 is SQVTM and CDR2 ANQGSEA. CDR3 amino acids: CSVPGQGDEQYF. The CDR3, as DNA: TGCAGCGTTCCGGGACAGGGGGACGAGCAGTACTTC.

This clonotype was detected only a few times. The rearrangement links TRBV6-1 to TRBJ2-1, with TRBD2 as a possible D gene (6 bases). Germline CDR1 and CDR2: MNHNS and SASEGT. This CDR3 has 12 amino acids. Between the trimmed V and J ends, which lost 5 bases and 9 bases, there was a span of 11 bases. CDR3 coding DNA: TGTGCCAGCAGTCATGCGCGGGGTGAGCAGTTCTTC. Its protein is CASSHARGEQFF.

The chain has TRBV6-9 and TRBJ2-5; 9 bases align to TRBD1. The J segment lost 5 bases and the V segment lost 6 bases, leaving 4 bases of the junction unmatched. Germline lookup yields CDR1 MNHGY and CDR2 SVAAGI. The CDR3 consists of 13 residues. The CDR3 region is CASSRTGAETQYF. The CDR3 bases are TGTGCCAGCAGCCGGACAGGGGCTGAGACCCAGTACTTC.

This clonotype was picked up a small number of times. V gene TRBV5-1 combines with J gene TRBJ1-1; the D gene is possibly TRBD1 (5 bases). There are 15 residues in the CDR3. Trimming took 7 bases from V and 1 from J, leaving 17 bases between them. Germline lookup yields CDR1 SGHRS and CDR2 YFSETQ. CDR3 amino acids: CASLHGRGSNTEAFF. As DNA, the CDR3 is TGCGCCAGCCTCCATGGGCGGGGGTCGAACACTGAAGCTTTCTTT. Full variable domain (rest looked up from reference TRBV5-1 and TRBJ1-1): KAGVTQTPRYLIKTRGQQVTLSCSPISGHRSVSWYQQTPGQGLQFLFEYFSETQRNKGNFPGRFSGRQFSNSRSEMNVSTLELGDSALYLCASLHGRGSNTEAFFGQGTRLTVV.

The CDR3 loop is CASSVASGQETQYF. CDR3 DNA sequence: TGTGCCAGCAGCGTAGCGTCAGGCCAAGAGACCCAGTACTTC. The chain is built from TRBV9 and TRBJ2-5, with D uncertain. The CDR3 is 14 residues long. Trimming stripped 0 bases from V and 1 base from J, with 7 bases between. Germline V gene data show CDR1 as SGDLS and CDR2 as YYNGEE.

This chain connects TRBV20-1 to TRBJ2-1; 12 bases agree with TRBD2. This CDR3 has 16 residues. Trimming took 6 bases from V and 3 from J; bases not matched to a gene: 9. The germline V gene encodes CDR1 DFQATT and CDR2 SNEGSKA (reference sequence). The CDR3 is CSATSGRTLRYNEQFF. The CDR3 coding sequence is TGCAGTGCCACTAGCGGGAGGACCCTACGCTACAATGAGCAGTTCTTC.

The V call is TRBV29-1, the J call TRBJ2-1, with a weak D call TRBD2 (6 bases). The germline CDR1 and CDR2 sequences are SQVTM and ANQGSEA. This CDR3 spans 13 amino acids. V was shortened by 0 bases and J by 6 bases, with 9 bases between the two germline ends. DNA of the CDR3: TGCAGCGTTGAAGATCTGGGGGGCAATGAGCAGTTCTTC. Protein sequence: CSVEDLGGNEQFF.

This clonotype was observed once. The V and J genes are TRBV5-5 and TRBJ2-7, with D possibly matching TRBD2 (5 bases). The CDR3 extends over 13 amino acids. The germline CDR1 and CDR2 sequences are SGHKS and YYEKEE (reference sequence). Trimming removed 2 bases from V and 6 bases from J, with 12 bases in between. CDR3 sequence reads: CASSFGVPSEQYF. The CDR3 region has the DNA TGTGCCAGCAGCTTCGGGGTACCAAGCGAGCAGTACTTC.

The table lists this clonotype with a few counts. The chain has TRBV28 and TRBJ2-3, with 7 bases fitting TRBD1. V lost 1 base to trimming and J lost 3 bases; unmatched junction nucleotides: 19. This CDR3 contains 20 residues. CDR1 MDHEN and CDR2 SYDVKM come from the germline V gene. In nucleotides, the CDR3 is TGTGCCAGCAGTTTATTAAAGAGGGGGCCTCTCCGAGGGGCGACAGATACGCAGTATTTT. Encoded protein: CASSLLKRGPLRGATDTQYF.

This clonotype appeared many times. This chain joins TRBV7-9 and TRBJ1-1; D unresolved. V was cut by 3 bases and J by 4 bases, with 6 bases left in between. Germline V gene sequence: CDR1 SEHNR, CDR2 FQNEAQ (reference sequence). CDR3 length: 12 amino acids. The CDR3 loop reads CASSLRTTEAFF. The CDR3 DNA follows: TGTGCCAGCAGCTTGAGGACCACTGAAGCTTTCTTT.

This rearrangement joins TRBV28 to TRBJ2-7, with TRBD1 identical over 10 bases. CDR1 and CDR2 (germline): MDHEN, SYDVKM. CDR3 length equals 16 residues. V gave up 1 base and J gave up 3 bases; unmatched junction bases: 6. Written as DNA, the CDR3 is TGTGCCAGCAGTTTATTGGGGACAGGGGTGAGCTACGAGCAGTACTTC. As protein: CASSLLGTGVSYEQYF.

The genes are TRBV6-1 and TRBJ2-2; no clear D gene. Germline lookup yields CDR1 MNHNS and CDR2 SASEGT. Trimming removed 7 bases at V and 7 bases at J, with 25 bases between. CDR3 size: 17 residues. The CDR3 sequence: CASNPVPWAARGGELFF. As DNA, the CDR3 is TGTGCCAGCAATCCAGTCCCATGGGCCGCCAGAGGCGGGGAGCTGTTTTTT.